A single sample is the source of the 10 T cell receptor beta chains below, sequenced in a study of blood T cell repertoires in COVID-19. TCRdb's table, derived via immunoSEQ multiplex PCR, lists solely in-frame clones and lacks some. The table records a few hundred thousand clones, approximately 86% of them present only once. Sequenced: peripheral blood. The receptors derive from a woman of 80 years or more with acute or convalescent COVID-19.

The rearrangement uses TRBV30 and TRBJ1-1; the match to TRBD1 covers 8 bases. The CDR3 loop spans 13 amino acids. J lost 3 bases, V lost 7 bases, and 7 bases had no gene match. Germline loops: CDR1 GTSNPN, CDR2 SVGIG (reference sequence). The CDR3 reads CAYRTGGYTEAFF. The DNA of the CDR3 is TGTGCCTACCGTACAGGGGGGTACACTGAAGCTTTCTTT.

The count of this clone is one. This specimen includes other DNA sequences encoding the same CDR3. J is TRBJ1-3 and V is TRBV5-1; D ambiguous. V was shortened by 0 bases and J by 2 bases, with 6 bases between the two germline ends. The CDR3 loop spans 14 amino acids. Germline CDR1 and CDR2: SGHRS and YFSETQ. The CDR3 DNA sequence: TGCGCCAGCAGCTTGGATTCGGCTGGAAACACCATATATTTT. Translated: CASSLDSAGNTIYF.

Only one count was recorded for this clone. The CDR3 region is CASSLTGTGVLSGANVLTF. CDR3 coding DNA: TGTGCCAGCAGCTTAACAGGGACAGGGGTCCTCTCTGGGGCCAACGTCCTGACTTTC. The chain recombines TRBV7-3 with TRBJ2-6; 10 bases are a match to TRBD1. The V segment lost 0 bases and the J segment 0 bases; nucleotides outside the gene matches: 5. There are 19 residues in the CDR3. From germline, CDR1 is SGHTA and CDR2 FQGTGA. The full variable domain, rest sourced from reference TRBV7-3 and TRBJ2-6, is GAGVSQTPSNKVTEKGKYVELRCDPISGHTALYWYRQSLGQGPEFLIYFQGTGAADDSGLPNDRFFAVRPEGSVSTLKIQRTERGDSAVYLCASSLTGTGVLSGANVLTFGAGSRLTVL.

The genes are TRBV20-1 and TRBJ1-2; 10 bases are shared with TRBD1. The CDR3 is 11 residues long. Germline assignment: CDR1 DFQATT and CDR2 SNEGSKA (reference sequence). V was pared by 4 bases and J by 10 bases, with 3 bases of the junction left unmatched. CDR3: CSAKGTGDYTF. Written as DNA, the CDR3 is TGCAGTGCTAAAGGGACAGGGGACTACACCTTC.

This clone was counted a single time. The gene calls are TRBV19 and TRBJ1-4, with D possibly matching TRBD1 (5 bases). Germline CDR1 is LNHDA and CDR2 is SQIVND (reference sequence). This CDR3 contains 15 residues. Trimming removed 7 bases at V and 7 bases at J, with 19 bases between. The CDR3 is CASKFMTQGGEKLFF. The CDR3 bases are TGTGCCAGTAAGTTCATGACGCAGGGAGGTGAAAAACTGTTTTTT.

The chain links TRBV6-6 to TRBJ2-3; tentatively, D is TRBD2 (6 bases). Deletions cut 5 bases from V and 4 bases from J, with 13 bases between. The CDR3 has 14 amino acids. Germline V lookup: CDR1 MNHNY, CDR2 SVGAGI (reference sequence). CDR3 loop: CASSSRRGSDTQYF. CDR3 in DNA: TGTGCCAGCAGTAGTAGGCGGGGTTCAGATACGCAGTATTTT.

J is TRBJ1-4 and V is TRBV19; 7 bases align to TRBD1. Germline values: CDR1 LNHDA, CDR2 SQIVND (reference sequence). The CDR3 contains 17 residues. Trimming removed 4 bases from V and 5 bases from J; junction bases left unmatched: 13. CDR3 coding DNA: TGTGCCAGTAGTACGAACTCCCAGGGGGATCCGAATGAAAAACTGTTTTTT. Translated, it gives CASSTNSQGDPNEKLFF.

The rearrangement uses TRBV10-3 and TRBJ1-1; perhaps TRBD1 as D (5 bases). V dropped 11 bases and J dropped 7 bases, with 17 bases sitting between them. The CDR3 totals 12 residues. Germline values: CDR1 ENHRY, CDR2 SYGVKD. CDR3 loop: CAVLGGVDEAFF. The CDR3 DNA is TGTGCCGTACTGGGAGGGGTGGATGAAGCTTTCTTT.

This chain uses TRBV9 with TRBJ1-4; D gene uncertain. The CDR3 spans 13 residues. Per the germline V gene, CDR1 is SGDLS and CDR2 is YYNGEE. V lost 4 bases and J lost 8, with 12 bases in between. Here the CDR3 reads CASSSRTGEKLFF. The CDR3 nucleotides read TGTGCCAGCAGCTCCCGGACGGGGGAAAAACTGTTTTTT. Filled out from reference TRBV9 and TRBJ1-4, the complete variable domain reads DSGVTQTPKHLITATGQRVTLRCSPRSGDLSVYWYQQSLDQGLQFLIQYYNGEERAKGNILERFSAQQFPDLHSELNLSSLELGDSALYFCASSSRTGEKLFFGSGTQLSVL.

The chain couples TRBV3-1 (or the pseudogene TRBV3-2) to TRBJ2-5, with D perhaps TRBD1 (6 bases). Germline V gives CDR1 LGHDT, CDR2 YNNKEL (reference sequence). This CDR3 is 18 amino acids long. The germline V and J ends were trimmed by 0 bases and 5 bases, with 22 bases remaining between them. The CDR3 sequence is CASSQDSAWVTGSETQYF. CDR3 bases: TGTGCCAGCAGCCAAGATTCCGCTTGGGTGACAGGTTCTGAGACCCAGTACTTC.